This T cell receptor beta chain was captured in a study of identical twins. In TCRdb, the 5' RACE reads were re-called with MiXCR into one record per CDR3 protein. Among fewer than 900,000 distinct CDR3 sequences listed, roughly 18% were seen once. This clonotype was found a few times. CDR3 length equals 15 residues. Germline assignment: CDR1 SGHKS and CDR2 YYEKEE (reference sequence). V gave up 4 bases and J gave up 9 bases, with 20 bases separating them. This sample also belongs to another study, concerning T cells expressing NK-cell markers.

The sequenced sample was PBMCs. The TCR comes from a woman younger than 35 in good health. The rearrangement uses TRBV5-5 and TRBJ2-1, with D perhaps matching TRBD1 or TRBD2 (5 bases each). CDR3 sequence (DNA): TGTGCCAGCAGCCGGACAAGCTTCACTGGGGGTGAGCAGTTCTTC. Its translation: CASSRTSFTGGEQFF. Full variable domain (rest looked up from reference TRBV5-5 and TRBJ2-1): DAGVTQSPTHLIKTRGQQVTLRCSPISGHKSVSWYQQVLGQGPQFIFQYYEKEERGRGNFPDRFSARQFPNYSSELNVNALLLGDSALYLCASSRTSFTGGEQFFGPGTRLTVL.